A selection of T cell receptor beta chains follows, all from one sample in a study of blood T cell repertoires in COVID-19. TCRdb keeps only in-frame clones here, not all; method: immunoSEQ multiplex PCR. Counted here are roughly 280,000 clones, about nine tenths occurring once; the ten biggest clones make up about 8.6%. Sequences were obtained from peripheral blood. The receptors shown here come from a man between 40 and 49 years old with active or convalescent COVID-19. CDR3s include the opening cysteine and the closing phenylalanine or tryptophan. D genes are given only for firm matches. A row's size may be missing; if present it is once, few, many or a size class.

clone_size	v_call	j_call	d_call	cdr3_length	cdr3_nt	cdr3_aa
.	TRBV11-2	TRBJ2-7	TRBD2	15	TGTGCCAGCAGGCCAGGGCTAGCGGGAGGGCCCGAGCAGTACTTC	CASRPGLAGGPEQYF
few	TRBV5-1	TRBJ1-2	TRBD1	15	TGCGCCAGCAGCCCTACTCCTAGGACAGGGAATGGCTACACCTTC	CASSPTPRTGNGYTF
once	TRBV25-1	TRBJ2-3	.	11	TGTGCCAGCAAGCTCTGGGGAGCGCAGTATTTT	CASKLWGAQYF
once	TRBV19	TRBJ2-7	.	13	TGTGCCACTCGAAGCCAGGGGAACTACGAGCAGTACTTC	CATRSQGNYEQYF
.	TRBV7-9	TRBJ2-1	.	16	TGTGCCAGCAGCCCATCAGGTGGGAGTGACTACAATGAGCAGTTCTTC	CASSPSGGSDYNEQFF
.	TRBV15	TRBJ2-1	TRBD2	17	TGTGCCACCAGCAGAGAGGCTAGCGGGATCTCCTACAATGAGCAGTTCTTC	CATSREASGISYNEQFF
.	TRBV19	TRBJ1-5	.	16	TGTGCCAGTAGTATAGAGGGGGGGGGCGGCAATCAGCCCCAGCATTTT	CASSIEGGGGNQPQHF
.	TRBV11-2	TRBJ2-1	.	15	TGTGCCAGCAGCTTAGGGATTACGGGAACCCATGAGCAGTTCTTC	CASSLGITGTHEQFF
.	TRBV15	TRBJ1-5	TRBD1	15	TGTGCCACCAGCAGAGAACAGGGGGGCGGTCAGCCCCAGCATTTT	CATSREQGGGQPQHF
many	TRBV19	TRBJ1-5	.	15	TGTGCCAGTAGTCTCCCGCCAGGGTCCAATCAGCCCCAGCATTTT	CASSLPPGSNQPQHF
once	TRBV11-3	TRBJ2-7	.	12	TGTGCCAGCAGCTCCCAGGGGTACGAGCAGTACTTC	CASSSQGYEQYF
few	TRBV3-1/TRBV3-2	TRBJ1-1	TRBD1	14	TGTGCCAGCAGCCAAGGGGGACAGGGCACACGAGCTTTCTTT	CASSQGGQGTRAFF
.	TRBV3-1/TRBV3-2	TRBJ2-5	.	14	TGTGCCAGCAGCGTGAAGAACCGGGGAGAGACCCAGTACTTC	CASSVKNRGETQYF
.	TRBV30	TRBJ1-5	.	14	TGTGCCTGGAGCAAAGGGGTGCGCAATCAGCCCCAGCATTTT	CAWSKGVRNQPQHF
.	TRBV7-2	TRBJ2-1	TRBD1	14	TGTGCCAGCAGCCTCCGGGACAGTTACAATGAGCAGTTCTTC	CASSLRDSYNEQFF
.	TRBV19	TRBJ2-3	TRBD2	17	TGTGCCAGTAGTATCCCTCTGGGGGGGACTAGCGGGGGCGCGATGTATTTT	CASSIPLGGTSGGAMYF
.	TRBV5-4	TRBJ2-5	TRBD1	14	TGTGCCAGCAGCTTAGGACAGGGCGGAGAGACCCAGTACTTC	CASSLGQGGETQYF
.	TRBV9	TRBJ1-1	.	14	TGTGCCAGCAGCGTTGCCTCAGGGGACACTGAAGCTTTCTTT	CASSVASGDTEAFF
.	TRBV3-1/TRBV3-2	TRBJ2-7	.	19	TGTGCCAGCAGCCCAAAGATGGGAGCCCGTCGATTCGAAATACTCGAGCAGTACTTC	CASSPKMGARRFEILEQYF
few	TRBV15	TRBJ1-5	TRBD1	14	TGTGCCACCAGCAGAGATCAGGGGGCGAAGCCCCAGCATTTT	CATSRDQGAKPQHF
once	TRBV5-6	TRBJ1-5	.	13	TGTGCCAGCAGCCGAGGAGACAATCAGCCCCAGCATTTT	CASSRGDNQPQHF
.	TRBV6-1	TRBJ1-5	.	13	TGTGCCAGCAGTGAGTTCGGGGGTCAGCCCCAGCATTTT	CASSEFGGQPQHF
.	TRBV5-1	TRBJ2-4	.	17	TGCGCCAGCAGCTTGTTGGGGGGGCATGAGGCCAAAAACATTCAGTACTTC	CASSLLGGHEAKNIQYF
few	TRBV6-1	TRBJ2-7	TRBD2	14	TGTGCCAGCAGTGAACTAGCGGGAGCCTACGAGCAGTACTTC	CASSELAGAYEQYF
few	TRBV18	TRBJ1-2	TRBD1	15	TGTGCCAGCTCAGTTCAACAGGGGGCCAACTATGGCTACACCTTC	CASSVQQGANYGYTF
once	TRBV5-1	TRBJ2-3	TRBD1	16	TGCGCCAGCAGAGCAGGGGGCTTACCTATCACAGATACGCAGTATTTT	CASRAGGLPITDTQYF
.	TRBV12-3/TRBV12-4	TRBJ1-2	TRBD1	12	TGTGCCAGCAGTTTAGCTTGGGACAGGGGAACCTTC	CASSLAWDRGTF